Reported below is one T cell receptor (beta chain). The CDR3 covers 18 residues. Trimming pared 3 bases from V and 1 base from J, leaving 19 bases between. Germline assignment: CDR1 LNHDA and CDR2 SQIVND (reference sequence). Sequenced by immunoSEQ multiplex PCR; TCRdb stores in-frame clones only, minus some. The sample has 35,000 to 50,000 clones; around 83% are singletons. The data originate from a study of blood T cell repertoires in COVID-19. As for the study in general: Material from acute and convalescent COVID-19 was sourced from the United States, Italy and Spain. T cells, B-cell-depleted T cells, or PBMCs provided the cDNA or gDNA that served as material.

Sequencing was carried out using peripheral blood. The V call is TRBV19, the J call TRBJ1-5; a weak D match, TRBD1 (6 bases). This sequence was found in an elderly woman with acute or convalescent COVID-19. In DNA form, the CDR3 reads TGTGCCAGTAGTATCCCGAATCCGACAGGATTCAGCAATCAGCCCCAGCATTTT. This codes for CASSIPNPTGFSNQPQHF.